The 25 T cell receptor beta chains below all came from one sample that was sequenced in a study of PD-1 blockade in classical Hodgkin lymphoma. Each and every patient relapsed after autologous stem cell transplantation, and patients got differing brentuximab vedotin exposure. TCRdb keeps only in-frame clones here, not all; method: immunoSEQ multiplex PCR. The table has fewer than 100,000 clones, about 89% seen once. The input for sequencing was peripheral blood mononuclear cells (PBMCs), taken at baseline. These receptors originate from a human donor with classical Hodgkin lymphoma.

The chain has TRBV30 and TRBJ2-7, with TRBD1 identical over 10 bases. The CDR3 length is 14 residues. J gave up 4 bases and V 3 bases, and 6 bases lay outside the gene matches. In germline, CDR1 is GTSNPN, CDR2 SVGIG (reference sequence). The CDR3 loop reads CAWSPGTGVYEQYF. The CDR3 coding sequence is TGTGCCTGGAGCCCCGGGACAGGGGTTTACGAGCAGTACTTC.

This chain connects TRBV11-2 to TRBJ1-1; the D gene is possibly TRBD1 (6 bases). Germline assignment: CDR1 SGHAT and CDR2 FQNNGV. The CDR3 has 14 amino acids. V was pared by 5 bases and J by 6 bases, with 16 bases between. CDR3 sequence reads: CASSPRTGRSEAFF. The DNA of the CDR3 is TGTGCCAGCAGCCCGAGAACAGGGCGTTCTGAAGCTTTCTTT.

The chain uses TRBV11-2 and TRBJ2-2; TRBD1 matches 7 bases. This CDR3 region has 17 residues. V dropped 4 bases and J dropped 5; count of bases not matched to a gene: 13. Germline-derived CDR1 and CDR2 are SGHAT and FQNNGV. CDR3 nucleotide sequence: TGTGCCAGCAGCTCGGTTAGGGGGCCGAGGGGGACCGGGGAGCTGTTTTTT. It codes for CASSSVRGPRGTGELFF.

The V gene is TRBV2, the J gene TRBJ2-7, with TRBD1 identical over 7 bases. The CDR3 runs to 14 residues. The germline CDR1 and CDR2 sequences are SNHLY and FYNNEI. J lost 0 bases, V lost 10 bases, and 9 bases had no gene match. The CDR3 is CATKGAGSSYEQYF. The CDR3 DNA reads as TGTGCCACCAAGGGGGCAGGGTCCTCCTACGAGCAGTACTTC.

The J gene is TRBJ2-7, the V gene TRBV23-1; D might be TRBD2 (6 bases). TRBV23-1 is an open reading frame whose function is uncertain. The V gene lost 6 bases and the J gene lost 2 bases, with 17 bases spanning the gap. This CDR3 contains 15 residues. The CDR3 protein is CASSLDPGRPYEQYF. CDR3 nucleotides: TGCGCCAGCAGCCTAGACCCTGGGAGGCCCTACGAGCAGTACTTC.

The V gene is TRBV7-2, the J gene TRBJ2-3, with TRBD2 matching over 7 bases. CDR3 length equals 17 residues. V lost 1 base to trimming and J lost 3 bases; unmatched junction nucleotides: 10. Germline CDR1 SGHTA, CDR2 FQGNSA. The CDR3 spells CASSLGLIGLVTDTQYF. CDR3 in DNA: TGTGCCAGCAGCTTAGGCCTCATAGGACTAGTAACAGATACGCAGTATTTT.

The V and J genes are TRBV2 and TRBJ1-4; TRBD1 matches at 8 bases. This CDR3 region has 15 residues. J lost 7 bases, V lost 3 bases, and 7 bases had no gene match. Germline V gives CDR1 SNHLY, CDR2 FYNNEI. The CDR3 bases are TGTGCCAGCAGTGACCCCGACAGGGGCCGTGAAAAACTGTTTTTT. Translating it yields CASSDPDRGREKLFF.

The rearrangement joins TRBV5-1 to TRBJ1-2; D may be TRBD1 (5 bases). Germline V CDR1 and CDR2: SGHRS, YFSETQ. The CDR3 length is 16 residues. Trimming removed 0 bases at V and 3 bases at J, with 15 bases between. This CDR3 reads CASSLEIGAGDYGYTF. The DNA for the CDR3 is TGCGCCAGCAGCTTGGAAATCGGGGCTGGGGACTATGGCTACACCTTC. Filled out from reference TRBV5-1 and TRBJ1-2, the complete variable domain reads KAGVTQTPRYLIKTRGQQVTLSCSPISGHRSVSWYQQTPGQGLQFLFEYFSETQRNKGNFPGRFSGRQFSNSRSEMNVSTLELGDSALYLCASSLEIGAGDYGYTFGSGTRLTVV.

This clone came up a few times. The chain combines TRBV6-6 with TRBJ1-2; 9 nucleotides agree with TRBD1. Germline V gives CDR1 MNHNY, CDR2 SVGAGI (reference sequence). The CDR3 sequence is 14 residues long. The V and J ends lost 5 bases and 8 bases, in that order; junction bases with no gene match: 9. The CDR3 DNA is TGTGCCAGCAGTCGACAGGGGGGAAATGGCGGCTACACCTTC. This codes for CASSRQGGNGGYTF.

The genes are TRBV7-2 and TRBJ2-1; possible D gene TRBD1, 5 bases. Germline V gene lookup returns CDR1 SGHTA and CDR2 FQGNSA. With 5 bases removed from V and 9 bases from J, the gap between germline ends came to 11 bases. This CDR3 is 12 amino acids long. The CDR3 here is CASSLNRREQFF. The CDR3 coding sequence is TGTGCCAGCAGCCTAAACAGGCGTGAGCAGTTCTTC.

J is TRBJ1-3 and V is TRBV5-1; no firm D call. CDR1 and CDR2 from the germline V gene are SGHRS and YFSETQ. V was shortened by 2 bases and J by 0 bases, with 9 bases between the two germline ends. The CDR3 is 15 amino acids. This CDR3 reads CASSFNSISGNTIYF. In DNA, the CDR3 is TGCGCCAGCAGCTTCAACAGCATCTCTGGAAACACCATATATTTT.

The CDR3 region is CASSLGIRATRFSIGYTF. The CDR3 DNA sequence: TGTGCCAGCAGTTTGGGGATCCGGGCGACACGCTTCTCTATCGGGTACACCTTC. The chain combines TRBV28 with TRBJ1-2, with D uncertain. CDR1 is MDHEN, CDR2 SYDVKM, per germline. Trimming took 3 bases from V and 11 from J, leaving 31 bases between them. The CDR3 sequence is 18 residues long.

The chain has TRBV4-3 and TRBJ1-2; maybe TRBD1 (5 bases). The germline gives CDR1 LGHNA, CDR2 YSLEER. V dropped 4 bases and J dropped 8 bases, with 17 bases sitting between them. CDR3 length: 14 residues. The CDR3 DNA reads TGCGCCAGCAGCCTCGGGACTTCCTCGCGGGGCTACACCTTC. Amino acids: CASSLGTSSRGYTF.

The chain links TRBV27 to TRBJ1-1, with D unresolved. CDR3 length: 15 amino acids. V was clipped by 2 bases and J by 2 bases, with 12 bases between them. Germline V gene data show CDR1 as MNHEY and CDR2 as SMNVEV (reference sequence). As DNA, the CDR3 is TGTGCCAGCAGTTTAGATTGGCATAGTAACACTGAAGCTTTCTTT. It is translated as CASSLDWHSNTEAFF.

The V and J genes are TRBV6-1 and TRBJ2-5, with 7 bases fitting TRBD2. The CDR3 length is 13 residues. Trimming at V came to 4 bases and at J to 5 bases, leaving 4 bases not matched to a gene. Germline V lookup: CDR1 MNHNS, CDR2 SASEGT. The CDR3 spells CASSVGSGETQYF. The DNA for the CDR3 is TGTGCCAGCAGTGTCGGTAGCGGGGAGACCCAGTACTTC.

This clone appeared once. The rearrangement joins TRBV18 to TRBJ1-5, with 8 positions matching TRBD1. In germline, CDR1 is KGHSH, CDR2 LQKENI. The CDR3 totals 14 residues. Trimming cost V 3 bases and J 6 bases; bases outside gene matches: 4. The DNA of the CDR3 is TGTGCCAGCTCACCGACAGGGGTTTTTCAGCCCCAGCATTTT. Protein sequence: CASSPTGVFQPQHF. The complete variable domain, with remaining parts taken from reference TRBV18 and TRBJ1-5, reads NAGVMQNPRHLVRRRGQEARLRCSPMKGHSHVYWYRQLPEEGLKFMVYLQKENIIDESGMPKERFSAEFPKEGPSILRIQQVVRGDSAAYFCASSPTGVFQPQHFGDGTRLSIL.

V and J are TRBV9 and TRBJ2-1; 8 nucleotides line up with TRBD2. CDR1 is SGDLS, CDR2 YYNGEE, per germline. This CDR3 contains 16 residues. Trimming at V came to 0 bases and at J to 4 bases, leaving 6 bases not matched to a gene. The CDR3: CASSVVSGRGYNEQFF. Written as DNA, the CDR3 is TGTGCCAGCAGCGTAGTAAGCGGGAGAGGGTACAATGAGCAGTTCTTC.

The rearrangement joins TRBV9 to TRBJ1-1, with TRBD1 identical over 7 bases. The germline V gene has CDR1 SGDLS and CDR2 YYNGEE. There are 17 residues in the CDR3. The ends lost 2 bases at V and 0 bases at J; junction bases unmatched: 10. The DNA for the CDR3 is TGTGCCAGCAGCGTGCCTACAGGGGAACCCATGAACACTGAAGCTTTCTTT. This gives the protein CASSVPTGEPMNTEAFF.

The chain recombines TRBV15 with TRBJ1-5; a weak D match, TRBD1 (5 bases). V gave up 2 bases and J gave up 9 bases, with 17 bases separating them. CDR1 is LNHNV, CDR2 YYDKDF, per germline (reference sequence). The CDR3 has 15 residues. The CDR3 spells CATSRQGGVMRPQHF. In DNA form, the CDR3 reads TGTGCCACCAGCAGACAGGGAGGGGTGATGAGGCCCCAGCATTTT.

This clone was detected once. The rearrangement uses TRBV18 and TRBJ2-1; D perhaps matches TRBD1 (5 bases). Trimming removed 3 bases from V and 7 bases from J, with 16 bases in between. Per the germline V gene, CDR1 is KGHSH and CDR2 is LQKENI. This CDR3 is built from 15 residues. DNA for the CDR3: TGTGCCAGCTCACCCTCCGGGCCCCAGGGAAATGAGCAGTTCTTC. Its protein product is CASSPSGPQGNEQFF.

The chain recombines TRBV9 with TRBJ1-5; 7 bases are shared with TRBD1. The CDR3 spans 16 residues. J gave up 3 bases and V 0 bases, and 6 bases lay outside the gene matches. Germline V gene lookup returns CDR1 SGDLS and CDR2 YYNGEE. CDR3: CASSVVAGTDNQPQHF. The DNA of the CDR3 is TGTGCCAGCAGCGTAGTGGCGGGGACAGACAATCAGCCCCAGCATTTT.

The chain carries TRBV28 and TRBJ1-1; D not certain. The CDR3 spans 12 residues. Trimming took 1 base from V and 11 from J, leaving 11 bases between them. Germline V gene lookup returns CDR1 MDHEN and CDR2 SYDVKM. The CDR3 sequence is CASSLSVREAFF. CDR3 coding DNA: TGTGCCAGCAGTTTATCAGTCCGGGAGGCTTTCTTT.

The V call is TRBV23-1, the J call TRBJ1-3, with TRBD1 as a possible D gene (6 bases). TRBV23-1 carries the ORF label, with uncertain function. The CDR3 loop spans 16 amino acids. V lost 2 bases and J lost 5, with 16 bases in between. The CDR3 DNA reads TGCGCCAGCAGTCAAAGGGGGACGGCCACGCGAAACACCATATATTTT. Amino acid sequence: CASSQRGTATRNTIYF.

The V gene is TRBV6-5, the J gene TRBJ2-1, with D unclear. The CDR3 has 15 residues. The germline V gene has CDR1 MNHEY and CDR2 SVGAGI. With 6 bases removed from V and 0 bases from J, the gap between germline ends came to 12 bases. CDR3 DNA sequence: TGTGCCAGCAGCCGCTCCCCATCCTCCTACAATGAGCAGTTCTTC. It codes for CASSRSPSSYNEQFF.

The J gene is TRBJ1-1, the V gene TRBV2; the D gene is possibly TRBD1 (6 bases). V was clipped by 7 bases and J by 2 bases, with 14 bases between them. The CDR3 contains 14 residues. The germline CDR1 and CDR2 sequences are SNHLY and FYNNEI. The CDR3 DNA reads TGTGCCAGCACCCGGGAGGGGGTAAACACTGAAGCTTTCTTT. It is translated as CASTREGVNTEAFF.